Sequencing of this TCR beta chain was carried out in a study of blood T cell repertoires in COVID-19. Measured with immunoSEQ multiplex PCR; TCRdb has only the in-frame clones, and not every one. The sample consists of fewer than 300,000 clones, about nine tenths of them appearing once. The germline gives CDR1 SNHLY, CDR2 FYNNEI. The CDR3 extends over 14 amino acids. V was trimmed by 5 bases and J by 4 bases, leaving 15 bases between them. Source material: peripheral blood. The sequence came from a person aged 18 to 30 with COVID-19, enrolled during active disease. The chain carries TRBV2 and TRBJ2-7, with a possible D match to TRBD2 (5 bases). The CDR3 coding sequence is TGTGCCAGCAGTCTGCTGGGCCCGGGATACGAGCAGTACTTC. It encodes CASSLLGPGYEQYF.